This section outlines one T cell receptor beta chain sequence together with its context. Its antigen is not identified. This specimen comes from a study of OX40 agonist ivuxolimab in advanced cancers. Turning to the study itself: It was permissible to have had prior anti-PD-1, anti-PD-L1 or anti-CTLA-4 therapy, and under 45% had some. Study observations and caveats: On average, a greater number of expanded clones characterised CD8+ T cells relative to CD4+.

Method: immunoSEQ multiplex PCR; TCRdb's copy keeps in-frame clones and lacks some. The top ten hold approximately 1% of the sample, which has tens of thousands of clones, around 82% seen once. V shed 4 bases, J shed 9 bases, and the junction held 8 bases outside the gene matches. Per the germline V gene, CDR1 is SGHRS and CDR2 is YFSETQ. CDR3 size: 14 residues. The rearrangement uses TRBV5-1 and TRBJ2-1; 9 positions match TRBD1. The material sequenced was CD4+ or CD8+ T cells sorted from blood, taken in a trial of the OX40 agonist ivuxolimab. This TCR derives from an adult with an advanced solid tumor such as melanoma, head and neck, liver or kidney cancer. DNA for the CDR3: TGCGCCAGCAGCCCGGGACAGGGTACTGGTGAGCAGTTCTTC. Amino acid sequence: CASSPGQGTGEQFF.